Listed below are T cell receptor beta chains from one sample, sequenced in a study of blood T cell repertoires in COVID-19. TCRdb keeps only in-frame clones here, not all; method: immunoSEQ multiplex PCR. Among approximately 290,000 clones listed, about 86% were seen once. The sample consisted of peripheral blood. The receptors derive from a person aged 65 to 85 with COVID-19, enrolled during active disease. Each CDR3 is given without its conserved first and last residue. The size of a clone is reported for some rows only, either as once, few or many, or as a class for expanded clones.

ASSVSVLGREQY	-	TRBV9
ASSNLLAGDTDTQY	-	TRBV6-6
ASTSHTEAF	-	TRBV13
ASSPPISGGIGQF	-	TRBV18
ASSKRNLGTGRTFTEAF	-	TRBV21-1
AWSTGQNTEAF	few	TRBV30
ASSQDVRASTGELF	-	TRBV3-1/TRBV3-2
ASSLSRVYGYT	-	TRBV5-1
ASSPGTGQHNSPLH	once	TRBV28
ASSPRIAATYEQY	-	TRBV7-2
ASSPQGGQGILRNTEAF	-	TRBV5-6
ASRARGTSSYNSPLH	-	TRBV28
ASSAPGLAGYEQY	-	TRBV7-9
ASRKQQGGSEKLF	few	TRBV6-5
SVNRRYTEAF	-	TRBV29-1
ASSLLAGGLNEQF	-	TRBV6-2/TRBV6-3
ASRRGGGEKLF	-	TRBV5-1
ASSGQKSQETQY	-	TRBV5-1
ASSADRTETQY	-	TRBV2
ASSPPWTQSSYNSPLH	once	TRBV28
ASSGAGGPGEQF	-	TRBV5-1
ASSPRDRLLYGYT	-	TRBV7-2